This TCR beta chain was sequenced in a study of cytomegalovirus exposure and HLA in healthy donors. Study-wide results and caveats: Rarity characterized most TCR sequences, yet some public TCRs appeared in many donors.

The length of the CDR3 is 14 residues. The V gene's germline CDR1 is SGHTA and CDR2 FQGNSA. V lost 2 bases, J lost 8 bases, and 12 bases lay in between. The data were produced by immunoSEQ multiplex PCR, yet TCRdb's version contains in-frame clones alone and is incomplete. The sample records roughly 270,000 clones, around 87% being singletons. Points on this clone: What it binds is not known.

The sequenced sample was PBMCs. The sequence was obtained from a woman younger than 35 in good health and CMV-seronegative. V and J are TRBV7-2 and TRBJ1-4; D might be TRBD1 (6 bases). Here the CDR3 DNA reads TGTGCCAGCAGCTTACACAGGGCAGGGGAAAAACTGTTTTTT. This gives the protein CASSLHRAGEKLFF.